Presented here are 32 T cell receptor beta chains from one specimen sequenced in a study of shared clonotypes between healthy human individuals. The assay was immunoSEQ multiplex PCR, and TCRdb's table has in-frame clones only and misses some. The sample gives fewer than 350,000 clones, around 87% of which show up once; 15% to 20% is in the top ten. Sequenced material: memory CD8+ T cells sorted from blood. As to subset: CD45RO+ cells pooled with CCR7-negative TemRA cells. These receptors came from a man younger than 35 in good health.

V gene TRBV10-3 combines with J gene TRBJ1-1; possible D gene TRBD1, 6 bases. Trimming removed 0 bases from V and 4 bases from J, with 21 bases in between. The CDR3 is made up of 18 amino acids. Germline assignment: CDR1 ENHRY and CDR2 SYGVKD. CDR3 loop: CAISESGDEDSRGTEAFF. The CDR3, as DNA: TGTGCCATCAGTGAGTCGGGTGATGAGGACAGCCGGGGCACTGAAGCTTTCTTT.

This sequence joins TRBV28 and TRBJ2-5; D uncertain. Trimming removed 2 bases at V and 4 bases at J, with 11 bases between. This CDR3 contains 14 residues. CDR1 and CDR2 (germline): MDHEN, SYDVKM. CDR3 loop: CASSLINGLETQYF. The CDR3 DNA reads TGTGCCAGCAGTTTAATCAACGGGTTAGAGACCCAGTACTTC.

The chain joins TRBV28 to TRBJ2-5, with TRBD2 matching over 13 bases. From germline, CDR1 is MDHEN and CDR2 SYDVKM. The CDR3 runs 16 residues. After removal of 3 bases from V and 5 bases from J, the junction contained 6 bases not matched to a gene. CDR3 bases: TGTGCCAGCAGTTTGGCACTAGCGGGGGGGCGCGAGACCCAGTACTTC. Residues: CASSLALAGGRETQYF.

This rearrangement joins TRBV7-6 to TRBJ1-4; 9 nucleotides match TRBD1. The CDR3 is made up of 15 amino acids. V dropped 6 bases and J dropped 8; count of bases not matched to a gene: 10. CDR1 is SGHVS and CDR2 is FNYEAQ in the germline V gene. CDR3 region: CASSPAGTGYEKLFF. The CDR3 DNA reads TGTGCCAGCAGTCCCGCCGGGACAGGGTACGAAAAACTGTTTTTT.

This clone has only one observation. The chain joins TRBV2 to TRBJ2-7; D is perhaps TRBD1 (6 bases). The CDR3 is 14 amino acids. CDR1 and CDR2 from the germline V gene are SNHLY and FYNNEI. The V gene lost 6 bases and the J gene lost 3 bases, with 15 bases spanning the gap. The CDR3 DNA reads as TGTGCCAGCAGGACCTTGGACAGTCACTACGAGCAGTACTTC. Encoded protein: CASRTLDSHYEQYF.

The rearrangement links TRBV28 to TRBJ1-5; no firm D call. This CDR3 contains 15 residues. The V and J ends lost 6 bases and 2 bases respectively, with 14 bases between them. CDR1 and CDR2 from the germline V gene are MDHEN and SYDVKM. The CDR3 region has the DNA TGTGCCAGCAGCTACCACTGGGAGGGCAATCAGCCCCAGCATTTT. Translating it yields CASSYHWEGNQPQHF.

V usage is TRBV6-6 and J usage is TRBJ1-6; D remains ambiguous. This CDR3 contains 16 residues. Germline V gene data show CDR1 as MNHNY and CDR2 as SVGAGI (reference sequence). Trimming took 0 bases from V and 3 from J, leaving 9 bases between them. CDR3: CASSYSVGGYNSPLHF. The CDR3, as DNA: TGTGCCAGCAGTTACTCGGTCGGAGGCTATAATTCACCCCTCCACTTT.

The rearrangement uses TRBV19 and TRBJ2-5; D is perhaps TRBD1 (6 bases). Germline V lookup: CDR1 LNHDA, CDR2 SQIVND (reference sequence). The V end lost 1 base, the J end lost 5 bases, and 14 bases lay between the germline ends. The CDR3 runs to 15 residues. The CDR3 protein is CASSIAQGWKETQYF. In DNA, the CDR3 is TGTGCCAGTAGTATAGCACAGGGTTGGAAGGAGACCCAGTACTTC.

The chain carries TRBV7-9 and TRBJ1-1, with 8 nucleotides matching TRBD1. Germline V CDR1 and CDR2: SEHNR, FQNEAQ (reference sequence). V shed 5 bases, J shed 3 bases, and the junction held 5 bases outside the gene matches. CDR3 length: 14 residues. The CDR3 bases are TGTGCCAGCAGCCGGACAGGGTTGTACACTGAAGCTTTCTTT. Translated, it gives CASSRTGLYTEAFF.

The J gene is TRBJ1-2, the V gene TRBV2; a possible D gene is TRBD1 (6 bases). The CDR3 has 13 residues. CDR1 is SNHLY and CDR2 is FYNNEI in the germline V gene. V lost 7 bases and J lost 2, with 11 bases in between. The CDR3 sequence: CASTQGQNYGYTF. CDR3 sequence (DNA): TGTGCCAGCACCCAAGGACAGAACTATGGCTACACCTTC.

This chain joins TRBV5-1 and TRBJ2-7, with D tentatively TRBD1 (6 bases). CDR1 and CDR2 from the germline V gene are SGHRS and YFSETQ. Between the trimmed V and J ends, which lost 4 bases and 3 bases, there was a span of 17 bases. This CDR3 region has 15 residues. The CDR3 DNA reads TGCGCCAGCAGCGTCGGACAGCCCACGGACTACGAGCAGTACTTC. Protein product: CASSVGQPTDYEQYF.

The chain recombines TRBV5-4 with TRBJ2-7; 10 bases fit TRBD2. Germline loops: CDR1 SGHNT, CDR2 YYREEE (reference sequence). This CDR3 is 15 amino acids long. The V segment lost 4 bases and the J segment 3 bases; nucleotides outside the gene matches: 7. DNA of the CDR3: TGTGCCAGCAGCCTGGCCGGGACTAGCGTCTACGAGCAGTACTTC. Its translation: CASSLAGTSVYEQYF.

This chain joins TRBV5-1 and TRBJ2-1; D might be TRBD1 or TRBD2, each matching 5 bases. V lost 4 bases, J lost 6 bases, and 14 bases lay in between. The CDR3 has 14 amino acids. The V gene's germline CDR1 is SGHRS and CDR2 YFSETQ. CDR3 residues: CASSVNGAGNEQFF. In DNA form, the CDR3 reads TGCGCCAGCAGCGTAAACGGGGCAGGCAATGAGCAGTTCTTC.

This rearrangement joins TRBV4-1 to TRBJ2-2; D is undetermined. Per the germline V gene, CDR1 is MGHRA and CDR2 is YSYEKL. The V end lost 1 base, the J end lost 0 bases, and 9 bases lay between the germline ends. CDR3 length: 16 amino acids. The CDR3 is CASSQVTTANTGELFF. The CDR3 DNA reads as TGCGCCAGCAGCCAAGTTACTACCGCGAACACCGGGGAGCTGTTTTTT.

The chain is built from TRBV10-3 and TRBJ1-2; 10 positions agree with TRBD1. This CDR3 is 14 amino acids long. Germline trimming cut 11 bases from V and 5 bases from J; bases unmatched to any gene: 11. Germline V gene sequence: CDR1 ENHRY, CDR2 SYGVKD. The CDR3: CALGWDRGSYGYTF. The DNA for the CDR3 is TGTGCCCTCGGCTGGGACAGGGGATCTTATGGCTACACCTTC.

This chain connects TRBV7-8 to TRBJ2-7, with a possible D match to TRBD1 (8 bases). V gave up 4 bases and J gave up 1 base, with 23 bases separating them. This CDR3 region has 18 residues. Germline V gives CDR1 SGHVS, CDR2 FQNEAQ. The CDR3 DNA reads TGTGCCAGCAGCTCGATGACAGGGGCCGGCGGGAGTTCCTACGAGCAGTACTTC. This codes for CASSSMTGAGGSSYEQYF.

The genes are TRBV2 and TRBJ2-7, with D perhaps matching TRBD1 or TRBD2 (5 bases each). The CDR3 has 12 amino acids. Trimming pared 4 bases from V and 4 bases from J, leaving 8 bases between. Germline V gives CDR1 SNHLY, CDR2 FYNNEI. The CDR3 DNA reads as TGTGCCAGCAGTGGGGACGGGTACGAGCAGTACTTC. Translating gives CASSGDGYEQYF.

The J gene is TRBJ2-5, the V gene TRBV9; maybe TRBD2 (6 bases). Trimming left V 4 bases short and J 10 bases short, with 20 bases between. The CDR3 runs to 14 residues. Germline lookup yields CDR1 SGDLS and CDR2 YYNGEE. CDR3 amino acids: CASSWGVSGDDQYF. The CDR3 region has the DNA TGTGCCAGCAGCTGGGGGGTATCCGGAGATGACCAGTACTTC.

This chain links TRBV11-2 with TRBJ2-1; TRBD2 aligns across 14 bases. With V trimmed by 4 bases and J by 10 bases, 9 bases remained unmatched. Germline V gives CDR1 SGHAT, CDR2 FQNNGV. The CDR3 is 16 amino acids. The CDR3 DNA sequence: TGTGCCAGCAGCTCATCGGGACTAGCGGGAGTTTGGGAGCAGTTCTTC. It is translated as CASSSSGLAGVWEQFF.

V usage is TRBV4-3 and J usage is TRBJ2-1; tentative D call: TRBD1 (6 bases). CDR3 length: 15 amino acids. Germline loops: CDR1 LGHNA, CDR2 YSLEER. Trimming removed 0 bases at V and 10 bases at J, with 16 bases between. CDR3: CASSQELVTGTEQFF. In nucleotides, the CDR3 is TGCGCCAGCAGCCAAGAGTTGGTGACCGGGACAGAGCAGTTCTTC.

The chain has TRBV5-4 and TRBJ2-1, with D unresolved. Trimming cost V 2 bases and J 6 bases, with 18 bases left between them. Germline lookup yields CDR1 SGHNT and CDR2 YYREEE (reference sequence). This CDR3 is 16 amino acids long. CDR3 nucleotide sequence: TGTGCCAGCAGCTTAGCCACCTTAAGGACCGCCAATGAGCAGTTCTTC. Its protein product is CASSLATLRTANEQFF. The whole variable domain, remainder taken from reference TRBV5-4 and TRBJ2-1, is ETGVTQSPTHLIKTRGQQVTLRCSSQSGHNTVSWYQQALGQGPQFIFQYYREEENGRGNFPPRFSGLQFPNYSSELNVNALELDDSALYLCASSLATLRTANEQFFGPGTRLTVL.

V usage is TRBV27 and J usage is TRBJ2-7; tentatively, D is TRBD2 (6 bases). The germline V gene has CDR1 MNHEY and CDR2 SMNVEV (reference sequence). Trimming took 3 bases from V and 6 from J, leaving 21 bases between them. The CDR3 loop spans 16 amino acids. The CDR3 loop reads CASSFQPTAMGGEQYF. In nucleotides, the CDR3 is TGTGCCAGCAGTTTTCAACCGACAGCCATGGGGGGCGAGCAGTACTTC.

The chain couples TRBV27 to TRBJ2-3, with a possible D match to TRBD2 (7 bases). The CDR3 is made up of 16 amino acids. The ends were cut back, 1 base at V and 0 bases at J, with 11 bases in the middle. Germline lookup yields CDR1 MNHEY and CDR2 SMNVEV (reference sequence). CDR3 region: CASSLWGGPSTDTQYF. CDR3 in DNA: TGTGCCAGCAGTTTATGGGGGGGCCCAAGCACAGATACGCAGTATTTT.

The chain is built from TRBV7-2 and TRBJ1-2, with D possibly TRBD1 on 5 matching bases. The ends were cut back, 6 bases at V and 3 bases at J, with 11 bases in the middle. Germline CDR1 SGHTA, CDR2 FQGNSA. The CDR3 runs 13 residues. In DNA form, the CDR3 reads TGTGCCAGCAGGCCACGGGACGACTATGGCTACACCTTC. Its protein product is CASRPRDDYGYTF.

This sequence joins TRBV11-2 and TRBJ2-1, with 7 nucleotides matching TRBD1. V gave up 3 bases and J gave up 4 bases; unmatched junction bases: 6. This CDR3 region has 15 residues. Germline assignment: CDR1 SGHAT and CDR2 FQNNGV. CDR3 in amino acids: CASSLTGSQYNEQFF. For the CDR3, the DNA is TGTGCCAGCAGCTTGACAGGGTCCCAGTACAATGAGCAGTTCTTC.

The V and J genes are TRBV5-5 and TRBJ2-7; 8 nucleotides agree with TRBD1. The germline CDR1 and CDR2 sequences are SGHKS and YYEKEE (reference sequence). The CDR3 length is 14 residues. The V segment lost 2 bases and the J segment 4 bases; nucleotides outside the gene matches: 5. CDR3 sequence (DNA): TGTGCCAGCAGCTTAGACAGGGGAAGGTACGAGCAGTACTTC. Residues: CASSLDRGRYEQYF.

This rearrangement joins TRBV7-6 to TRBJ2-7; tentative D call: TRBD1 (5 bases). This CDR3 comprises 14 residues. V was pared by 1 base and J by 1 base, with 8 bases between. CDR1 and CDR2 from the germline V gene are SGHVS and FNYEAQ. The CDR3 loop reads CASSLGQSSYEQYF. CDR3 nucleotides: TGTGCCAGCAGCTTAGGACAGTCTTCCTACGAGCAGTACTTC.

The chain links TRBV15 to TRBJ2-3; D is tentatively TRBD1 or TRBD2 (5 bases each). This CDR3 contains 16 residues. Deletions cut 0 bases from V and 1 base from J, with 11 bases between. The germline gives CDR1 LNHNV, CDR2 YYDKDF (reference sequence). The CDR3 loop reads CATSRDARGRTDTQYF. CDR3 in DNA: TGTGCCACCAGCAGAGATGCCCGGGGCCGCACAGATACGCAGTATTTT.

The chain has TRBV15 and TRBJ2-4, with D possibly TRBD2 on 5 matching bases. V was trimmed by 3 bases and J by 5 bases, leaving 5 bases between them. The CDR3 is 12 residues long. Germline V CDR1 and CDR2: LNHNV, YYDKDF (reference sequence). CDR3 DNA: TGTGCCACCAGCAGCGGGGAAAACATTCAGTACTTC. Encoded protein: CATSSGENIQYF.

The rearrangement joins TRBV29-1 to TRBJ1-1, with D tentatively TRBD1 (5 bases). Per the germline V gene, CDR1 is SQVTM and CDR2 is ANQGSEA. This CDR3 is built from 14 residues. Trimming pared 4 bases from V and 2 bases from J, leaving 14 bases between. In nucleotides, the CDR3 is TGCAGCGTTGGGGATCGGGGCGGCAACACTGAAGCTTTCTTT. Residues: CSVGDRGGNTEAFF.

V usage is TRBV10-3 and J usage is TRBJ1-1, with D maybe TRBD1 (6 bases). Trimming shortened V by 4 bases and J by 4 bases, and 13 bases separated the two germline ends. Per the germline V gene, CDR1 is ENHRY and CDR2 is SYGVKD. The CDR3 extends over 14 amino acids. The CDR3 loop reads CAISGMEGGTEAFF. CDR3 nucleotide sequence: TGTGCCATCAGTGGGATGGAGGGGGGCACTGAAGCTTTCTTT.

The V call is TRBV4-1, the J call TRBJ2-7, with D possibly TRBD1 on 7 matching bases. Germline-derived CDR1 and CDR2 are MGHRA and YSYEKL. The CDR3 has 15 residues. The V and J ends lost 1 base and 4 bases respectively, with 14 bases between them. CDR3 sequence (DNA): TGCGCCAGCAGCCAAGTCGAGACAGGGACTTACGAGCAGTACTTC. Protein sequence: CASSQVETGTYEQYF.